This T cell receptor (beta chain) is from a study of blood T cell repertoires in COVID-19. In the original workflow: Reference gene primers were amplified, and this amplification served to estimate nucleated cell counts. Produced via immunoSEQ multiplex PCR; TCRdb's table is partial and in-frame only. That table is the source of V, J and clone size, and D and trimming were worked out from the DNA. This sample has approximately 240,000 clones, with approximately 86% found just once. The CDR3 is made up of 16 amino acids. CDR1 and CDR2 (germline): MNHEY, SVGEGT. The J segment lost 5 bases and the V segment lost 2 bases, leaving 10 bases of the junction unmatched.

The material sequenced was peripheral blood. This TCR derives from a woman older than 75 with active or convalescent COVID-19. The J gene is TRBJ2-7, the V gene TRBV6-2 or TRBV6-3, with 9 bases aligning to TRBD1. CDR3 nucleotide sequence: TGTGCCAGCAGTTACAGAATCGGGACAGGGATCGACGAGCAGTACTTC. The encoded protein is CASSYRIGTGIDEQYF.